This T cell receptor (beta chain) was captured by sequencing in a study of blood T cell repertoires in COVID-19. Study summary: Sample material is recorded as cDNA or gDNA derived from T cells, B-cell-depleted T cells, or PBMCs.

Original processing notes: Counts of nucleated cells, estimated from reference gene primer amplification, were obtained. Profiling relied on immunoSEQ multiplex PCR, and the TCRdb table lists in-frame clones only, not all of them. Clone size and the V and J calls come from that table; the DNA yielded D and trimming. The sample has over 200,000 clones, 75% to 90% seen once. Germline CDR1 SGHRS, CDR2 YFSETQ. The CDR3 loop spans 14 amino acids. Trimming took 6 bases from V and 4 from J; bases not matched to a gene: 4. The chain joins TRBV5-1 to TRBJ2-2; 9 nucleotides match TRBD2. This receptor was obtained from a woman between 25 and 40 years old who had been exposed to COVID-19. Sequenced: PBMCs or T cells enriched from blood (not recorded which). This CDR3 reads CASIAGDSTGELFF. CDR3 coding DNA: TGCGCCAGCATAGCGGGAGACAGCACCGGGGAGCTGTTTTTT.